Presented here are 21 T cell receptor beta chains from one specimen sequenced in a study of post-analysis software for immune sequencing data. Study results and limitations: TRBV5-6, TRBV5-1 and TRBV20-1 were among 4 or 5 TRBV segments more frequent in patients than controls.

These TCRs are of unknown antigen specificity. Unique molecular identifiers were carried by the TCR beta cDNA libraries. TCRdb reprocessed the PCR reads with MiXCR, giving one entry per CDR3 protein. Of 650,000 to 850,000 distinct CDR3 sequences in the sample, about 57% were seen once. The sample was blood. The receptors shown here come from a girl aged 10 to 17 with multiple sclerosis.

This clonotype was recorded once. The gene calls are TRBV27 and TRBJ1-2, with D uncertain. The CDR3 consists of 14 residues. Germline assignment: CDR1 MNHEY and CDR2 SMNVEV (reference sequence). V was pared by 5 bases and J by 4 bases, with 14 bases between. CDR3 DNA: TGTGCCAGCAGTGGGTCCCGGGGAGGCTATGGCTACACCTTC. Its protein product is CASSGSRGGYGYTF.

The CDR3 here is CSVEATGKDTGELFF. DNA for the CDR3: TGCAGCGTTGAGGCGACAGGGAAAGACACCGGGGAGCTGTTTTTT. This chain connects TRBV29-1 to TRBJ2-2; TRBD1 agrees at 7 bases. The V gene end was trimmed by 3 bases and the J gene end by 3 bases; junction bases not matched to a gene: 7. The CDR3 consists of 15 residues. Germline V CDR1 and CDR2: SQVTM, ANQGSEA.

The chain is built from TRBV6-2 or TRBV6-3 and TRBJ2-3; 9 bases line up with TRBD1. Trimming removed 8 bases from V and 2 bases from J; junction bases left unmatched: 2. The CDR3 spans 13 residues. Germline CDR1 is MNHEY and CDR2 is SVGEGT. The CDR3 bases are TGTGCCAGCGGGGACAGGGACACAGATACGCAGTATTTT. Its protein is CASGDRDTDTQYF.

The sample holds a few counts of this clonotype. The genes are TRBV7-9 and TRBJ1-4, with D tentatively TRBD1 (5 bases). The CDR3 spans 15 residues. V shed 4 bases and J shed 5 bases, with 14 bases lying between them. The germline CDR1 and CDR2 sequences are SEHNR and FQNEAQ (reference sequence). In DNA, the CDR3 is TGTGCCAGCAGCTGGGGCGGACAACGGAATGAAAAACTGTTTTTT. Encoded protein: CASSWGGQRNEKLFF.

The rearrangement uses TRBV7-9 and TRBJ1-2, with a weak D call TRBD1 (5 bases). The CDR3 runs to 15 residues. The germline V gene has CDR1 SEHNR and CDR2 FQNEAQ (reference sequence). The V and J ends lost 0 bases and 0 bases respectively, with 8 bases between them. CDR3 sequence (DNA): TGTGCCAGCAGCTTAGCGACAGTCTCTAACTATGGCTACACCTTC. This encodes CASSLATVSNYGYTF.

In its sample, this clonotype was seen a few times. The gene calls are TRBV7-9 and TRBJ2-1; possible D gene TRBD2, 6 bases. CDR1 and CDR2 (germline): SEHNR, FQNEAQ (reference sequence). The CDR3 is 16 residues long. V gave up 3 bases and J gave up 2 bases, with 14 bases separating them. CDR3 region: CASSLRRGPTYNEQFF. The CDR3 nucleotides read TGTGCCAGCAGCTTGCGGCGGGGCCCCACCTACAATGAGCAGTTCTTC.

The V gene is TRBV4-1, the J gene TRBJ2-5; 8 positions match TRBD2. Germline V CDR1 and CDR2: MGHRA, YSYEKL. This CDR3 region has 16 residues. Trimming cost V 4 bases and J 2 bases; bases outside gene matches: 9. DNA for the CDR3: TGCGCCAGCAGCCTGAACACCGGGACTAGACAAGAGACCCAGTACTTC. Translation gives CASSLNTGTRQETQYF.

The chain carries TRBV11-2 and TRBJ2-3; D call uncertain. The CDR3 runs 16 residues. V lost 2 bases and J 2 bases, leaving 14 bases between the germline ends. Germline V gene sequence: CDR1 SGHAT, CDR2 FQNNGV. The CDR3 sequence: CASSLTPLGNTDTQYF. CDR3 nucleotide sequence: TGTGCCAGCAGCTTAACCCCCCTCGGTAACACAGATACGCAGTATTTT.

This clonotype occurred a few times. The V gene is TRBV29-1, the J gene TRBJ2-7; 7 positions agree with TRBD2. Trimming removed 4 bases from V and 3 bases from J; junction bases left unmatched: 9. Germline V gene data show CDR1 as SQVTM and CDR2 as ANQGSEA. The CDR3 spans 14 residues. The CDR3 region is CSVAPGLHDYEQYF. The CDR3 DNA reads TGCAGCGTTGCTCCGGGACTACACGACTACGAGCAGTACTTC.

This clonotype was seen more than once but under ten times. This chain uses TRBV6-4 with TRBJ1-2, with TRBD1 matching over 7 bases. Germline CDR1 reads MRHNA; CDR2 reads SNTAGT. This CDR3 has 13 amino acids. The J segment lost 0 bases and the V segment lost 9 bases, leaving 4 bases of the junction unmatched. The CDR3 loop reads CASTGEANYGYTF. The CDR3 DNA is TGTGCCAGTACAGGGGAAGCTAACTATGGCTACACCTTC.

This clonotype was seen a few times. The gene calls are TRBV7-2 and TRBJ2-1; 10 nucleotides align to TRBD2. Trimming cost V 2 bases and J 6 bases; bases outside gene matches: 4. Germline V gene lookup returns CDR1 SGHTA and CDR2 FQGNSA. The CDR3 is made up of 15 amino acids. CDR3 residues: CASSLSSGRANEQFF. The CDR3 coding sequence is TGTGCCAGCAGCTTATCGAGCGGGAGGGCCAATGAGCAGTTCTTC.

V and J are TRBV12-3 or TRBV12-4 and TRBJ2-5; maybe TRBD2 (5 bases). The CDR3 has 14 residues. The ends were cut back, 6 bases at V and 11 bases at J, with 22 bases in the middle. The CDR3 reads CASSKTNSLGEQYF. CDR3 sequence (DNA): TGTGCCAGCAGCAAGACTAATTCCCTCGGGGAGCAGTACTTC.

The genes are TRBV7-2 and TRBJ1-1; D might be TRBD1 (5 bases). Germline V gives CDR1 SGHTA, CDR2 FQGNSA. The CDR3 contains 17 residues. V lost 5 bases, J lost 3 bases, and 22 bases lay in between. The CDR3 spells CASSPLKTGIGDTEAFF. CDR3 nucleotide sequence: TGTGCCAGCAGCCCACTTAAGACGGGCATAGGGGACACTGAAGCTTTCTTT.

The chain recombines TRBV9 with TRBJ1-5; the D is unclear. CDR1 and CDR2 (germline): SGDLS, YYNGEE. The CDR3 loop spans 15 amino acids. V lost 0 bases and J 6 bases, leaving 13 bases between the germline ends. The DNA for the CDR3 is TGTGCCAGCAGCGTAGAAGGGCAGCTGAGTCAGCCCCAGCATTTT. It translates to CASSVEGQLSQPQHF.

This sequence joins TRBV7-9 and TRBJ2-5, with D unresolved. V lost 4 bases to trimming and J lost 5 bases, with 8 bases between them. CDR1 and CDR2 from the germline V gene are SEHNR and FQNEAQ (reference sequence). This CDR3 contains 12 residues. The CDR3 protein is CASSWRSETQYF. DNA for the CDR3: TGTGCCAGCAGCTGGCGCTCCGAGACCCAGTACTTC.

This clonotype has a handful of counts. The chain joins TRBV20-1 to TRBJ2-7; 9 bases match TRBD2. Gene TRBJ2-5 matches the end of the DNA better, so the J call may be wrong. This CDR3 region has 17 residues. Germline CDR1 reads DFQATT; CDR2 reads SNEGSKA (reference sequence). The chain's CDR3 is CSARDAGGPSWGETQYF. CDR3 DNA: TGCAGTGCTAGAGATGCGGGAGGGCCCTCGTGGGGAGAGACCCAGTACTTC.

The J gene is TRBJ1-1, the V gene TRBV7-9, with D unresolved. Trimming pared 6 bases from V and 4 bases from J, leaving 24 bases between. CDR3 length: 17 residues. The germline V gene has CDR1 SEHNR and CDR2 FQNEAQ (reference sequence). In DNA form, the CDR3 reads TGTGCCAGCAGTCCCAGGCCCTTTTGGAATTCGAGCACTGAAGCTTTCTTT. Protein: CASSPRPFWNSSTEAFF.

The V call is TRBV3-1, the J call TRBJ2-5, with D possibly being TRBD2 (5 bases). From germline, CDR1 is LGHDT and CDR2 YNNKEL (reference sequence). V lost 0 bases, J lost 0 bases, and 17 bases lay in between. This CDR3 is built from 18 residues. The CDR3 region is CASSQDSKRWPYQETQYF. For the CDR3, the DNA is TGTGCCAGCAGCCAAGATTCGAAGCGGTGGCCGTACCAAGAGACCCAGTACTTC.

The chain links TRBV29-1 to TRBJ2-7; D might be TRBD1 (5 bases). The CDR3 consists of 13 residues. Germline values: CDR1 SQVTM, CDR2 ANQGSEA. The germline V and J ends were trimmed by 6 bases and 6 bases, with 18 bases remaining between them. The chain's CDR3 is CSVDARDTGEQYF. The CDR3 bases are TGCAGCGTCGATGCCAGGGATACGGGCGAGCAGTACTTC.

CDR3 sequence (DNA): TGTGCCAGCAAACCAGGGGGCGGAGATACGCAGTATTTT. Its translation is CASKPGGGDTQYF. J is TRBJ2-3 and V is TRBV12-3 or TRBV12-4; 8 positions agree with TRBD1. The CDR3 totals 13 residues. V lost 7 bases and J lost 5; bases outside the gene matches: 5.

This clonotype has only a few counts. This sequence joins TRBV14 and TRBJ2-7; unclear D gene. Germline CDR1 reads SGHDN; CDR2 reads FVKESK. Deletions cut 1 base from V and 0 bases from J, with 10 bases between. The CDR3 totals 15 residues. The CDR3 DNA reads as TGTGCCAGCAGCCAAGGTTCAGAAAACTCCTACGAGCAGTACTTC. Protein sequence: CASSQGSENSYEQYF.